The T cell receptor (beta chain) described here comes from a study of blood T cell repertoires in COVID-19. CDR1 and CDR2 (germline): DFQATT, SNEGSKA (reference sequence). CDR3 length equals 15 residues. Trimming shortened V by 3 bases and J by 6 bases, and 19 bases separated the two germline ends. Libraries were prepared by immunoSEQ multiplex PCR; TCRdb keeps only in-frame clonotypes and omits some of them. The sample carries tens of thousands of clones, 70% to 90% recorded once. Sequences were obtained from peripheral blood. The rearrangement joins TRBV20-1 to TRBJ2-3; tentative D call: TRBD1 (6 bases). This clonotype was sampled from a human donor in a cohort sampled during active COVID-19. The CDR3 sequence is CSASYPKGVPDTQYF. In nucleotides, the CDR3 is TGCAGTGCTAGTTACCCAAAGGGGGTACCGGATACGCAGTATTTT.